This T cell receptor (beta chain) was documented in a study of shared clonotypes between healthy human individuals. About this clone itself: As yet, its antigen is unknown.

The study, taken as a whole, reports: Rarefaction indicated that sorted-subset sequencing remained incomplete although depth was large. Around 5% of naive CD4 clonotypes were shared across several donors.

At the deep level, the assay was run. Source study methods: Because ImmunoSEQ provided only junction sequences with no quality scores, the filtering differed. Assay used: immunoSEQ multiplex PCR; TCRdb lists only in-frame clones, some missing. Clone size and V and J calls were adopted from that table, with D and trimming inferred from the DNA. Of fewer than 1.6 million clones listed, less than 99% are singletons. V lost 5 bases and J lost 5, with 10 bases in between. This CDR3 contains 14 residues. The germline V gene has CDR1 MGHDK and CDR2 SYGVNS. The receptor was isolated from a man aged 25-40 years in good health. The chain recombines TRBV25-1 with TRBJ2-6, with TRBD1 as a possible D gene (6 bases). Material: naive CD4+ T cells sorted from blood. Subset here: CD45RA+ positively selected. The chain's CDR3 is CASSKQGWANVLTF. DNA for the CDR3: TGTGCCAGCAGTAAACAGGGCTGGGCCAACGTCCTGACTTTC.